This T cell receptor beta chain came from a study of shared clonotypes between healthy human individuals. Concerning this clone itself: Its antigen is not identified.

Sequencing was performed with immunoSEQ multiplex PCR; in TCRdb, only in-frame clones are kept and a portion is missing. The table lists some 790,000 clones, around 77% of them singletons. Study-level results: The donor pool, a small one, limited the genetic and exposure-history diversity represented. Naive subsets generally exceeded memory subsets in estimated richness.

This CDR3 is built from 14 residues. Specimen: memory CD4+ T cells sorted from blood. Regarding subset: CD45RA-negative fraction. This clonotype was obtained from a woman younger than 45 in good health. The V and J genes are TRBV21-1 and TRBJ2-2; no DNA check was done on the table's D call, TRBD1. TRBV21-1 is shown as a pseudogene. As DNA, the CDR3 is TGTGCCAGCAGCAAATCAGGCCACACCGGGGAGCTGTTTTTT. Its protein is CASSKSGHTGELFF.